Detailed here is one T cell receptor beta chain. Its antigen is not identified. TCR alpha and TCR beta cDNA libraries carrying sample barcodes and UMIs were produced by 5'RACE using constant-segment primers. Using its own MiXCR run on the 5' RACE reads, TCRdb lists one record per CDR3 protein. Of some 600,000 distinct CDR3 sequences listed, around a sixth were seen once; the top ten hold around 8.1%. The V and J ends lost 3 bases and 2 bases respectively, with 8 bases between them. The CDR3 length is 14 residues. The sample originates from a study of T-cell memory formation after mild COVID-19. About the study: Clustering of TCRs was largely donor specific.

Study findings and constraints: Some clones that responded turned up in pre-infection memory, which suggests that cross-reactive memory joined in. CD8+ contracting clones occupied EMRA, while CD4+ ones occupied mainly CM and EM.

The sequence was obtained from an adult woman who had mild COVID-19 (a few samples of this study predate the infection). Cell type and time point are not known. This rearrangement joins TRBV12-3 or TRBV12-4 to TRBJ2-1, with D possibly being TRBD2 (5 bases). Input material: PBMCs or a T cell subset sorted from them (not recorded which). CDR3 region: CASSFEGTYNEQFF. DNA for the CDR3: TGTGCCAGCAGTTTTGAGGGCACCTACAATGAGCAGTTCTTC.